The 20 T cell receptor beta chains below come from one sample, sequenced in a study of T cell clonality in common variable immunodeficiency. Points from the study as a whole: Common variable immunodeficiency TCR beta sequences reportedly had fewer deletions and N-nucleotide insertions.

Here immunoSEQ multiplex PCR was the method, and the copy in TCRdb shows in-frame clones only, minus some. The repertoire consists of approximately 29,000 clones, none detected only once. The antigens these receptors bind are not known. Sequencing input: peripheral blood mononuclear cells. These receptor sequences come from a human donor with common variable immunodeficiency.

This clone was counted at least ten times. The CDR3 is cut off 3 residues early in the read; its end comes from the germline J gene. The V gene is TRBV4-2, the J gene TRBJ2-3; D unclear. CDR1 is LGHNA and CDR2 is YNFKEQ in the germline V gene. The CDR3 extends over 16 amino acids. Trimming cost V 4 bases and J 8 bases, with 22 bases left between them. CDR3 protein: CASSPHSVNSPFTQYF. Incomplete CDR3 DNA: TGTGCCAGCAGCCCCCATTCTGTCAACAGTCCGTTTACG.

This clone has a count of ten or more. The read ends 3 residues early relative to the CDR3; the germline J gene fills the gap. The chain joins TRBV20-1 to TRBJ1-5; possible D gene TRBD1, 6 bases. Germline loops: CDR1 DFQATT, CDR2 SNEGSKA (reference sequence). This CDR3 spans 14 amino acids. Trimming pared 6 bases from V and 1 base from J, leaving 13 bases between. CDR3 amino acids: CSASTGTSNQPQHF. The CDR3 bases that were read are TGCAGTGCCTCTACAGGGACGAGCAATCAGCCC.

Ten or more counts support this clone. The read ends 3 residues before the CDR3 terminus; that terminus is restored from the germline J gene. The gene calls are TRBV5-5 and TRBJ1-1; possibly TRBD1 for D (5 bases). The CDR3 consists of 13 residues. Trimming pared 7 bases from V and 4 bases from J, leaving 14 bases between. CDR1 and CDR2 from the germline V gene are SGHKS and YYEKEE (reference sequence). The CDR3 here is CASASSGTTEAFF. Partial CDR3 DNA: TGTGCCAGCGCCTCTAGCGGGACCACTGAA.

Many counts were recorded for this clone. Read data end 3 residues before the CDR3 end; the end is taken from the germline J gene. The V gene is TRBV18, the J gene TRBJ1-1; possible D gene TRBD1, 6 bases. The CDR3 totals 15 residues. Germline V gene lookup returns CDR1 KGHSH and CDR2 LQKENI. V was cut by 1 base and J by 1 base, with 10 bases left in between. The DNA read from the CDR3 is TGTGCCAGCTCACCACAACAGGGAGAGAACACTGAA. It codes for CASSPQQGENTE. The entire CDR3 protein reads CASSPQQGENTEAFF. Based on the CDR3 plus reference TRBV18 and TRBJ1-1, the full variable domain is NAGVMQNPRHLVRRRGQEARLRCSPMKGHSHVYWYRQLPEEGLKFMVYLQKENIIDESGMPKERFSAEFPKEGPSILRIQQVVRGDSAAYFCASSPQQGENTEAFFGQGTRLTVV.

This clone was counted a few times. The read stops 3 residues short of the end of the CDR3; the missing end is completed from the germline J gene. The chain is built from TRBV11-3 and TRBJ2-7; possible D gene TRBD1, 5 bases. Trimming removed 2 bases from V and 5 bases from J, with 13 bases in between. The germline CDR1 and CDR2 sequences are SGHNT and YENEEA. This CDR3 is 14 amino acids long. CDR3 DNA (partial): TGTGCCAGCAGCTTATCGATACAGGCCCACGAG. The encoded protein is CASSLSIQAHE. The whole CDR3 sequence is CASSLSIQAHEQYF.

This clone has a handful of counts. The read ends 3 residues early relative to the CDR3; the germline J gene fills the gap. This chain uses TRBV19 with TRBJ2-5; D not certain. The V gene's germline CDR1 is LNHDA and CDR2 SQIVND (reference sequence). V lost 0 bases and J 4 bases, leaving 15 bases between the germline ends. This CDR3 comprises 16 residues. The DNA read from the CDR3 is TGTGCCAGTAGTATAGATCCAGACTCGATGAGAGAGACC. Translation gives CASSIDPDSMRET. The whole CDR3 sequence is CASSIDPDSMRETQYF.

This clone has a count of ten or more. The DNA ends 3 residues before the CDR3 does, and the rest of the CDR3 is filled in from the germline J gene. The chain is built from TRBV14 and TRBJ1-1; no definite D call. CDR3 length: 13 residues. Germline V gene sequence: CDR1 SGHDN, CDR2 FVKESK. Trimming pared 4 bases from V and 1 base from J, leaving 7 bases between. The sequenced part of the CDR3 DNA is TGTGCCAGCAGCCGACTATCGAACACTGAA. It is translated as CASSRLSNTE. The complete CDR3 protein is CASSRLSNTEAFF.

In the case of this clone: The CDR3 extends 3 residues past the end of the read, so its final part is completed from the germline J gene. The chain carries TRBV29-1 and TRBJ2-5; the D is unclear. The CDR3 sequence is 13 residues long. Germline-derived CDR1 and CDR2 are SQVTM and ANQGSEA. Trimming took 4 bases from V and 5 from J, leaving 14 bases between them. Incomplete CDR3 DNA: TGCAGCGTTGCTCTAAGGTTCGGGGAGACC. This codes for CSVALRFGET. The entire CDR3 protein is CSVALRFGETQYF.

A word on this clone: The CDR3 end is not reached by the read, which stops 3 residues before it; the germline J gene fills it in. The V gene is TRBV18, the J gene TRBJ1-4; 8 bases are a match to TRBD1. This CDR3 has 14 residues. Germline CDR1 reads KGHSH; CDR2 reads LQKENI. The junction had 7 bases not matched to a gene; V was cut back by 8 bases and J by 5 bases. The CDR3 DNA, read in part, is TGTGCCAGCCAGGCTGACAGGGGAAATGAAAAA. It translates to CASQADRGNEK. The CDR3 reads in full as CASQADRGNEKLFF.

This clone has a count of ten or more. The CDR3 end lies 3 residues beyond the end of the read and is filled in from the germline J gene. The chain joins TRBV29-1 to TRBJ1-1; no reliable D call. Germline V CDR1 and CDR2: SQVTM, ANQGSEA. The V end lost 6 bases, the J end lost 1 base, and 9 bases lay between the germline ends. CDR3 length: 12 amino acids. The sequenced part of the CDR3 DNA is TGCAGCGTCAACACAAAGAACACTGAA. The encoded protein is CSVNTKNTE. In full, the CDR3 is CSVNTKNTEAFF.

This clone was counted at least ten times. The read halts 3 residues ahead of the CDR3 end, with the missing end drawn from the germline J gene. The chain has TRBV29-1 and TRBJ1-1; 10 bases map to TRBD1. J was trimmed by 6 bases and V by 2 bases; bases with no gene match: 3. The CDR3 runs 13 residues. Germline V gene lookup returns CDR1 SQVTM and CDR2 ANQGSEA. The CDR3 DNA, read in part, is TGCAGCGTTGAACGACAGGGGGCCGCTGAA. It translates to CSVERQGAAE. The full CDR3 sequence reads CSVERQGAAEAFF.

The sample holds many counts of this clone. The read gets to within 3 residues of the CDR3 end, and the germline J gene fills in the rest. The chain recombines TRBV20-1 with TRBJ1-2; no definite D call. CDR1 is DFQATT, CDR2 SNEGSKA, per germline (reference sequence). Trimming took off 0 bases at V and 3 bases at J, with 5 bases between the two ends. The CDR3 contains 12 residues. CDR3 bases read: TGCAGTGCTAGAGAACAGTACTATGGC. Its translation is CSAREQYYG. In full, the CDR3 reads CSAREQYYGYTF.

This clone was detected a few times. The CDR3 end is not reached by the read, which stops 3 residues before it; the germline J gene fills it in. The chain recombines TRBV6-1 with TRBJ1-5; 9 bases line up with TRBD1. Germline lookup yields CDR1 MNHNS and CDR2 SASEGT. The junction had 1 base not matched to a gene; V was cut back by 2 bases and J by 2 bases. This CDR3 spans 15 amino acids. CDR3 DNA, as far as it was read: TGTGCCAGCAGTGAAACAGGGGGCGGCAATCAGCCC. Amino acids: CASSETGGGNQP. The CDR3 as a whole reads CASSETGGGNQPQHF.

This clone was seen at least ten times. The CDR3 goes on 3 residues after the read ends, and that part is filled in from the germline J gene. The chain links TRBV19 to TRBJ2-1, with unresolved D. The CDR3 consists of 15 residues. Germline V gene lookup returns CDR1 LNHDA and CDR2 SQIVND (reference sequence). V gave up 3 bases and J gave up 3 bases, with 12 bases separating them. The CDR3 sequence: CASSMSQESYNEQFF. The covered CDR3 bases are TGTGCCAGTAGTATGTCCCAGGAGAGCTACAATGAG.

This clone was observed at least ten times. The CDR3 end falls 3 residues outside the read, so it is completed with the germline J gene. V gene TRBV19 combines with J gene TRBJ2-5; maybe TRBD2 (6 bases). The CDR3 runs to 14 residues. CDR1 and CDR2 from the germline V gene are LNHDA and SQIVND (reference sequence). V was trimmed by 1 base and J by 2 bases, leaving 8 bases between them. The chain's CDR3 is CASSIGAGQETQYF. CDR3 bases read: TGTGCCAGTAGTATAGGTGCGGGGCAAGAGACC.

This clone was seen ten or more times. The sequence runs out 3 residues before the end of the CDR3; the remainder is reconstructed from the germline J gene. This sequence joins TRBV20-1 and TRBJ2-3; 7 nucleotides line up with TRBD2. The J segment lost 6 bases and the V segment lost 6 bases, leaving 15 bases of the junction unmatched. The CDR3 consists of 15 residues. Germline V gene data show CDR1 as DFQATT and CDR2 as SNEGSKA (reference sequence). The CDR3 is CSAFPYGGRDDTQYF. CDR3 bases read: TGCAGTGCCTTCCCCTATGGCGGGAGAGACGATACG.

The sequenced part of the CDR3 DNA is TGCGCCAGCGGTGGCCGGACTAGCGGGAGCCGCCAAGAGACC. It specifies CASGGRTSGSRQET. The entire CDR3 reads CASGGRTSGSRQETQYF. V and J are TRBV5-1 and TRBJ2-5; TRBD2 matches at 13 bases. The read terminates 3 residues before the CDR3 end, so the remaining end is supplied by the germline J gene. This CDR3 is built from 17 residues. Germline loops: CDR1 SGHRS, CDR2 YFSETQ. V dropped 7 bases and J dropped 1; count of bases not matched to a gene: 10.

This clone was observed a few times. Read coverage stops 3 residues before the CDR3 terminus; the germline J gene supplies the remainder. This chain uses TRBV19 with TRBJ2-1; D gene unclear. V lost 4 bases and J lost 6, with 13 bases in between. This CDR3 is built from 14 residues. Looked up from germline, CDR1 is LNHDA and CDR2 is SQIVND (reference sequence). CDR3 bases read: TGTGCCAGTAGTAGCCTCTCCCTGCGCAATGAG. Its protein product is CASSSLSLRNE. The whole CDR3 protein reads CASSSLSLRNEQFF.

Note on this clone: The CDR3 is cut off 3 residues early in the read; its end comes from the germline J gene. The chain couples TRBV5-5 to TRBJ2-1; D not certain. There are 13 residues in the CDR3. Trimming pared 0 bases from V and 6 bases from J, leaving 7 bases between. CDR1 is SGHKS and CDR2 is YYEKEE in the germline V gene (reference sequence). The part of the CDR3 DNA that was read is TGTGCCAGCAGCTTGGTTGCGGCCAATGAG. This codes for CASSLVAANE. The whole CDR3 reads CASSLVAANEQFF.

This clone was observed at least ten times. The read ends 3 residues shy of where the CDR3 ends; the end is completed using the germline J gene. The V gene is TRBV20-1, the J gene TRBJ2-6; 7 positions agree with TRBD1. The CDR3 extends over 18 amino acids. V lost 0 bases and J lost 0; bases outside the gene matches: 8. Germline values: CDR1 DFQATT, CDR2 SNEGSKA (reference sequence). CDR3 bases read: TGCAGTGCTAGAGACCGACAGGGACACTACTCTGGGGCCAACGTC. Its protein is CSARDRQGHYSGANV. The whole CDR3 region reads CSARDRQGHYSGANVLTF.